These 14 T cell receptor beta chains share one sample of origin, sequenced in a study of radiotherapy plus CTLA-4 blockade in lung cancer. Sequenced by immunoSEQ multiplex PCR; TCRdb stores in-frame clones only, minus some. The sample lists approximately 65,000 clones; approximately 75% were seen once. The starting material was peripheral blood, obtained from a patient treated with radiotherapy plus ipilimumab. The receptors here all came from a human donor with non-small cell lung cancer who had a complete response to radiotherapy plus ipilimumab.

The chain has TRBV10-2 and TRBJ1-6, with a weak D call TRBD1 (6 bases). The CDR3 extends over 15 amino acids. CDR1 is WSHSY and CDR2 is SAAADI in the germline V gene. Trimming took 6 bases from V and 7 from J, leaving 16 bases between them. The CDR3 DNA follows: TGCGCCAGCAGGGACAGTCTAAGAACAAATTCACCCCTCCACTTT. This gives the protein CASRDSLRTNSPLHF.

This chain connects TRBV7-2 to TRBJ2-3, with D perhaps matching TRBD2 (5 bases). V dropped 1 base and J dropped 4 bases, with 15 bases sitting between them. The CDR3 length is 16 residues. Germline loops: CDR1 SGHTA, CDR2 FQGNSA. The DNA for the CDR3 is TGTGCCAGCAGCTTAGTCGCGGGCTGGTTCCCAGATACGCAGTATTTT. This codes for CASSLVAGWFPDTQYF. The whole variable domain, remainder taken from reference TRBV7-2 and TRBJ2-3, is GAGVSQSPSNKVTEKGKDVELRCDPISGHTALYWYRQSLGQGLEFLIYFQGNSAPDKSGLPSDRFSAERTGGSVSTLTIQRTQQEDSAVYLCASSLVAGWFPDTQYFGPGTRLTVL.

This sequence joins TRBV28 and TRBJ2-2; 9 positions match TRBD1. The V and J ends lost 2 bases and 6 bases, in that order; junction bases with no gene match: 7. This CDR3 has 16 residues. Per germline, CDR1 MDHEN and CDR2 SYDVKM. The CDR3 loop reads CASSLGQGSIAGELFF. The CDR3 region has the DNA TGTGCCAGCAGTTTAGGACAGGGGTCAATAGCCGGGGAGCTGTTTTTT.

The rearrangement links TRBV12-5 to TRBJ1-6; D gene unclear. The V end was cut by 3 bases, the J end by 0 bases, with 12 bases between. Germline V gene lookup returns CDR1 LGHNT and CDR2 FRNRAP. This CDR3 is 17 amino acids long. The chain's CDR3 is CASGLPDGSSYNSPLHF. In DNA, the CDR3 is TGTGCTAGTGGTTTACCGGACGGGAGCTCCTATAATTCACCCCTCCACTTT.

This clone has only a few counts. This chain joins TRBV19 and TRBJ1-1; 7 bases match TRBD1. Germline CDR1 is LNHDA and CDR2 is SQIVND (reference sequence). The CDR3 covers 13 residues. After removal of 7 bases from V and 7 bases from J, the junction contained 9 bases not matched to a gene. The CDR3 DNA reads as TGTGCCAGTAACACCCTGGGACAGCTTGAAGCTTTCTTT. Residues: CASNTLGQLEAFF.

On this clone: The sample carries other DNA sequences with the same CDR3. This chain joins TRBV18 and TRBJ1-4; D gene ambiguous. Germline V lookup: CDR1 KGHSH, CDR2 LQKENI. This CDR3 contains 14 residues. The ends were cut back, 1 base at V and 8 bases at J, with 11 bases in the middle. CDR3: CASSPLGKGEKLFF. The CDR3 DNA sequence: TGTGCCAGCTCACCACTAGGGAAAGGAGAAAAACTGTTTTTT.

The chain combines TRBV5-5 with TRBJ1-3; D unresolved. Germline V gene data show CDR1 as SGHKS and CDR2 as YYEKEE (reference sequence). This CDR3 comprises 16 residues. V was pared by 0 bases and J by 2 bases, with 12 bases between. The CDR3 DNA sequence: TGTGCCAGCAGCTTGGCCCGGCCTCGGACTGGAAACACCATATATTTT. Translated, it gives CASSLARPRTGNTIYF.

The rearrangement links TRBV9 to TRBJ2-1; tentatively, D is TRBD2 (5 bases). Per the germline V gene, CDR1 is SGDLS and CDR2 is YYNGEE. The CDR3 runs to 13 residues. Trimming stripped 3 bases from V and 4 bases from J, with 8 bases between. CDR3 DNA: TGTGCCAGCAGCGCCGGACTGTACAATGAGCAGTTCTTC. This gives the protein CASSAGLYNEQFF.

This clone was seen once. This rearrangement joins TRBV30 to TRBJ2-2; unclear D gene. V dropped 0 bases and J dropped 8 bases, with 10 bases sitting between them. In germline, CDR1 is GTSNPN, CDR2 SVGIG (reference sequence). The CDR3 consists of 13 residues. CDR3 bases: TGTGCCTGGAGTGTAACAGACGGGGGGGAGCTGTTTTTT. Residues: CAWSVTDGGELFF.

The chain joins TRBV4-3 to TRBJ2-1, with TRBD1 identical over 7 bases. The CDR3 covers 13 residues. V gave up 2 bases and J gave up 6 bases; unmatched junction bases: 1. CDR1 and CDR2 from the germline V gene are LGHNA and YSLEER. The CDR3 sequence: CASSQRGRNEQFF. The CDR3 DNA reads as TGCGCCAGCAGCCAAAGGGGGCGCAATGAGCAGTTCTTC.

In nucleotides, the CDR3 is TGTGCCAGCAGTCTTAAAACTCAGCTTAGCTACGAGCAGTACGTC. This codes for CASSLKTQLSYEQYV. This sequence joins TRBV6-5 and TRBJ2-7; no firm D call. V shed 5 bases and J shed 3 bases, with 17 bases lying between them. The V gene's germline CDR1 is MNHEY and CDR2 SVGAGI. This CDR3 region has 15 residues.

The CDR3 DNA is TGTGCCTGGAGCCGAGCCCTGACTAGTCTCGCCACAGATACGCAGTATTTT. It translates to CAWSRALTSLATDTQYF. The chain uses TRBV30 and TRBJ2-3; a possible D gene is TRBD2 (6 bases). Trimming took 3 bases from V and 2 from J, leaving 21 bases between them. The length of the CDR3 is 17 residues. Germline V gene sequence: CDR1 GTSNPN, CDR2 SVGIG (reference sequence).

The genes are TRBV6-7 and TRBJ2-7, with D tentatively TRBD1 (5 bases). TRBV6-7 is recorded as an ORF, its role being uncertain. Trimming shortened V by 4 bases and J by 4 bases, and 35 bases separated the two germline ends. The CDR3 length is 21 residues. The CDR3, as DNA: TGTGCCAGCAGTTCCACCGACTTATTCCGACAGAGCCAAACCAACTTTTACGAGCAGTACTTC. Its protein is CASSSTDLFRQSQTNFYEQYF.

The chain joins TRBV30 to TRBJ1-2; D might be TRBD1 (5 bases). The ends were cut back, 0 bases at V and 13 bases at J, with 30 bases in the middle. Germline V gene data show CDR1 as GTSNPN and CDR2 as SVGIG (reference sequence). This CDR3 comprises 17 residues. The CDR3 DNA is TGTGCCTGGAGTGTAAATCTGGGGACCGTCGGAGTTATGGCTGGCACCTTC. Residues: CAWSVNLGTVGVMAGTF.